This TCR beta chain was sequenced in a study of tumor and adjacent non-tumor tissue in lung cancer listed by TCRdb under 2018. About the study as a whole: By cancer type, the cohort comprised eleven to twelve adenocarcinoma patients, a couple of squamous cell carcinoma patients and 1 small cell lung cancer patient. The 15 enrolled patients, of whom 10 were men and 5 were women, were aged roughly 30 to 85 years and were diagnosed with TNM stage I to III disease. Sequencing produced some 130,000,000 productive TCRbeta reads in total, an average of about 4.5 million reads per sample. The study compared bulk TCRbeta repertoires from lung tumor tissue and matched distant non-tumor lung tissue of roughly 14 lung cancer patients. TCRbeta CDR3 sequencing was performed on thirty paired specimens, with one tumor sample and one normal lung sample collected per patient. Broad study findings and their caveats: The methods do not name the sequencing platform or mention unique molecular identifiers. Significantly higher TCR diversity (inverse Simpson) was observed in tumor tissue than in normal lung tissue (approximately 430 vs 150, P = 0.0075, Mann-Whitney U test). TCR diversity was significantly higher in younger patients, and higher tumor TCR diversity was associated with shorter overall and disease-free survival. Only roughly 16 patients were in the cohort, and the authors stated that larger samples and more detailed clinical data are needed. A significantly larger cumulative share of the repertoire was made up by the top 100 clones in normal lung than in tumor tissue. Peripheral blood was not sequenced, so blood TCRbeta repertoires were not examined in the lung cancer patients of the study.

Libraries were made using multiplex PCR. The listed sequencing device is Illumina HiSeq 2500. TCRbeta libraries were constructed through three rounds of nested PCR with primers (Table S4) according to protocols adapted from ARM-PCR. Before sequencing, PCR products of 200-500 bp were excised from the gel and purified with the QIAquick gel extraction kit. The source study handled its data this way. Trimmomatic was used to clean the reads, FLASH merged the cleaned reads into complete CDR3 sequences, and MiTCR assigned the sequences to V(D)J germline segments. Clonal diversity was computed as the inverse Simpson's index with VDJtools. In-frame sequences lacking a premature stop codon were counted as productive reads. Clones were called with MiXCR by TCRdb after fastp trimmed the public reads at Q25, and only in-frame beta chains were retained. Rows with a matching CDR3 protein are joined into one entry that keeps the most common DNA and genes. The V and J calls were not made by the authors but by TCRdb's processing. The sample table shows approximately 68,000 distinct CDR3 sequences, and more than 65% are seen once. The top ten hold 35% to 55% of the sample.

This clonotype was recorded at least ten times. It lacks a known antigen. The input lacks base qualities; no much larger clone sits a single base away. CDR1 MNHNS and CDR2 SASEGT are derived from the germline V gene. V and J are truncated by 7 bases and 0 bases respectively, leaving an intervening sequence of 10 bases. The CDR3 covers 14 residues, taking in both the cysteine and the phenylalanine. Only the CDR3 portion is preserved as DNA: 42 bases, with reading frame beginning at the first base. Bulk unsorted tissue served as the source for RNA extraction, and RNA quality was assessed using a NanoDrop ND-1000 and an Agilent 2100. Normal lung samples were distant non-tumor tissue taken more than 3 cm from the tumor edge. Donors were newly diagnosed lung cancer patients admitted for thoracic surgery in China between August and November 2014, without prior chemotherapy. Patients with previous radiotherapy or chemotherapy, or with another concurrent cancer, were excluded from the study. Surgical tissue pieces of roughly 1-2.2 cm3 were preserved in RNAlater solution and stored at -80 °C until use.

Sequenced material: distant non-tumor lung tissue. This receptor chain uses TRBV6-1 and TRBJ2-1; the best D guess is TRBD2, with 5 bases matching. The origin of this receptor is a man in his fifties or sixties with non-small cell lung cancer. The CDR3 is CASIVGSSYNEQFF. DNA sequence: TGTGCCAGCATCGTAGGGAGCTCCTACAATGAGCAGTTCTTC.